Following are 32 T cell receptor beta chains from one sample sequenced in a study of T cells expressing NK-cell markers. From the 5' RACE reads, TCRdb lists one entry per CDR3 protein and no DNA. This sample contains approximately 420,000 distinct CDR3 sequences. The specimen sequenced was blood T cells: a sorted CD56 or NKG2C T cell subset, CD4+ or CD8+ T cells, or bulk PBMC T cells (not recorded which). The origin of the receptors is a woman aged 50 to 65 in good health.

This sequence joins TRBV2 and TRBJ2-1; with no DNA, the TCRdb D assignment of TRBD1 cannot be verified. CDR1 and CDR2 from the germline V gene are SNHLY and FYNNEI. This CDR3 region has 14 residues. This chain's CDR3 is CASRRGIFDNEQFF. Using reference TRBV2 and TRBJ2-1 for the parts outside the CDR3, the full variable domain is EPEVTQTPSHQVTQMGQEVILRCVPISNHLYFYWYRQILGQKVEFLVSFYNNEISEKSEIFDDQFSVERPDGSNFTLKIRSTKLEDSAMYFCASRRGIFDNEQFFGPGTRLTVL.

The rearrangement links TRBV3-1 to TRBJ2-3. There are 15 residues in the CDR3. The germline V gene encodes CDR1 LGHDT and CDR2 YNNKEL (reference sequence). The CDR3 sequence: CASSQESARPNTQYF.

The CDR3 loop reads CASSPHSGRAYNEQFF. This chain connects TRBV7-6 to TRBJ2-1. The CDR3 contains 16 residues. Germline CDR1 is SGHVS and CDR2 is FNYEAQ. Using reference TRBV7-6 and TRBJ2-1 for the parts outside the CDR3, the full variable domain is GAGVSQSPRYKVTKRGQDVALRCDPISGHVSLYWYRQALGQGPEFLTYFNYEAQQDKSGLPNDRFSAERPEGSISTLTIQRTEQRDSAMYRCASSPHSGRAYNEQFFGPGTRLTVL.

CDR3 residues: CASSPEIGGTGELFF. V gene TRBV3-1 combines with J gene TRBJ2-2; with no DNA, the TCRdb D assignment of TRBD1 cannot be verified. The CDR3 runs 15 residues. From germline, CDR1 is LGHDT and CDR2 YNNKEL (reference sequence).

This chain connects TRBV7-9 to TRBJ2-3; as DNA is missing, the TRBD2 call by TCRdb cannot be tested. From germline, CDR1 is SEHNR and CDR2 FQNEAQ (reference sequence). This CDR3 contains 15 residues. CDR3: CASSLEEAETDTQYF.

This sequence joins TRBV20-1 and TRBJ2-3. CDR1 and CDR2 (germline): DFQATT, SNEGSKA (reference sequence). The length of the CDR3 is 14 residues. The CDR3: CSAKREASTDTQYF.

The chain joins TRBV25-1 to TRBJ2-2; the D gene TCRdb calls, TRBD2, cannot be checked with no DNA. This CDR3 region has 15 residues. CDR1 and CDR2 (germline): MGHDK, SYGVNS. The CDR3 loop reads CASRLAGRDTGELFF.

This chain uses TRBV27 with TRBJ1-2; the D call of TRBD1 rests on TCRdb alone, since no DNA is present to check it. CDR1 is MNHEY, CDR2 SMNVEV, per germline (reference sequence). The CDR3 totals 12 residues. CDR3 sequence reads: CASRDRSYGYTF.

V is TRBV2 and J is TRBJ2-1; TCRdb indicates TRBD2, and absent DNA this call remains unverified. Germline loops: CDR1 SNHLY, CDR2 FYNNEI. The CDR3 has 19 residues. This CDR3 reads CASSDFYDLGLAAYNEQFF.

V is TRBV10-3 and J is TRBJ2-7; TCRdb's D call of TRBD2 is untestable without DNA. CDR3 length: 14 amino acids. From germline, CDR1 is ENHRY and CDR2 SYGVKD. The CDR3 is CAIRKAGGTYEQYF.

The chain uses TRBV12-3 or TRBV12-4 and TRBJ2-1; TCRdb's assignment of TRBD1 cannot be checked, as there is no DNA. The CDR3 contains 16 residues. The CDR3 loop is CASRFLPGQGGNEQFF.

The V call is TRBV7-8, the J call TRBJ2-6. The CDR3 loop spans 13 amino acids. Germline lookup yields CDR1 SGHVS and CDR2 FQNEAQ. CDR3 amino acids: CASSLGHTNVLTF.

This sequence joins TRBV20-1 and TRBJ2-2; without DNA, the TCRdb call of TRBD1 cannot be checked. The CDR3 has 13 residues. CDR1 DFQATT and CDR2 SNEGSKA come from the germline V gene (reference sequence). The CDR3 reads CSATRGSTGELFF.

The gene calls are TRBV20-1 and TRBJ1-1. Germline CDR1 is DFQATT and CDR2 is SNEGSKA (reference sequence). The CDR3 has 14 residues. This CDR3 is CSARGPRKNTEAFF.

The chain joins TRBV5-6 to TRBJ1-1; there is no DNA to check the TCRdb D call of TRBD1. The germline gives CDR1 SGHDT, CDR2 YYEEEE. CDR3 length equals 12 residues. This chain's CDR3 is CASRAGDTEAFF.

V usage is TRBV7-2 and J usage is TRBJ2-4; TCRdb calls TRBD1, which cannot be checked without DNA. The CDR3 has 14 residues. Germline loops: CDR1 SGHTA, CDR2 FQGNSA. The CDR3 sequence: CASSPRGSANIQYF.

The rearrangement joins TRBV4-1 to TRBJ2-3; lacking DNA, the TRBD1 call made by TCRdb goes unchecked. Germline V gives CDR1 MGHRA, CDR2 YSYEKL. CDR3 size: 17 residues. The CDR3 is CASSLPFGTGVTDTQYF.

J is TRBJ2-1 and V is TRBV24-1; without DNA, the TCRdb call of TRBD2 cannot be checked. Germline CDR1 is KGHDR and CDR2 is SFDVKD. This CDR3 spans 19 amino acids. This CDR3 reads CATSDRNFRLAGVFGEQFF.

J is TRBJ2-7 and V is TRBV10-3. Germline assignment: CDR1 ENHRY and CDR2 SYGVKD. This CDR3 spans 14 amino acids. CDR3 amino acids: CAISERSNGGEQYF.

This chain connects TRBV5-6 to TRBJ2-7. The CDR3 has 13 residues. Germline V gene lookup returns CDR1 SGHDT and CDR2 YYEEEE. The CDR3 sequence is CASSYGRTYEQYF.

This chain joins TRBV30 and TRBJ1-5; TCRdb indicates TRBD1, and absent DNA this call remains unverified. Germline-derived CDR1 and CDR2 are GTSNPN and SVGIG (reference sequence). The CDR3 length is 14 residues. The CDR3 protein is CAWSGTGLNQPQHF.

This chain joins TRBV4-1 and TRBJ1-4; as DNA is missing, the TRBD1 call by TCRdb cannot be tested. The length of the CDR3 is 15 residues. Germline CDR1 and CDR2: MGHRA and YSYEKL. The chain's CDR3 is CASSPNRGGDEKLFF.

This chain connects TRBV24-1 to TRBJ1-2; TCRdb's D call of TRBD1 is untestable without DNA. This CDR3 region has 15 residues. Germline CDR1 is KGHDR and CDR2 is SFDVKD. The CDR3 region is CATSDTTGQGRGYTF.

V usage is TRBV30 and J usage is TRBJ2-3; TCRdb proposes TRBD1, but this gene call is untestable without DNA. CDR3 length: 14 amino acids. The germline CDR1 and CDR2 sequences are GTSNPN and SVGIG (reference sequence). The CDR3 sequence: CAWSDDERGGTQYF. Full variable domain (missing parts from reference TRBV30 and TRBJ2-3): SQTIHQWPATLVQPVGSPLSLECTVEGTSNPNLYWYRQAAGRGLQLLFYSVGIGQISSEVPQNLSASRPQDRQFILSSKKLLLSDSGFYLCAWSDDERGGTQYFGPGTRLTVL.

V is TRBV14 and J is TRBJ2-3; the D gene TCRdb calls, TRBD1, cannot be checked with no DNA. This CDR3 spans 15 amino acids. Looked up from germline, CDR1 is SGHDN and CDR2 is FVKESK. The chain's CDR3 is CASSPYRGVSDTQYF.

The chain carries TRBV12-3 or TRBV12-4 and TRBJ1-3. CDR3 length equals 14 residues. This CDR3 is CASSLSQAGNTIYF.

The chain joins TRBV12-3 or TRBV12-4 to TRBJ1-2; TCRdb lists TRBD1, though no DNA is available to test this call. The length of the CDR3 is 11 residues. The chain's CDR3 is CASAYRERYTF.

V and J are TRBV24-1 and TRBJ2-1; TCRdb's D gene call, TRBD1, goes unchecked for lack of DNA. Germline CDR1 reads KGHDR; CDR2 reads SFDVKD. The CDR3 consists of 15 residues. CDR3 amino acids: CATSDLTGDYNEQFF.

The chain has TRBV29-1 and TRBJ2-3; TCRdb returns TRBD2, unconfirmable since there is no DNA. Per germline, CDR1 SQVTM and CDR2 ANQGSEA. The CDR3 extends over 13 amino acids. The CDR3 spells CSYSRRVTDTQYF.

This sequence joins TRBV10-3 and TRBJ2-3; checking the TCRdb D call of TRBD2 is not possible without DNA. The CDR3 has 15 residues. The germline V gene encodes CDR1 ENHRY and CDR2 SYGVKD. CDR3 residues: CAIKGGLGIVDTQYF.

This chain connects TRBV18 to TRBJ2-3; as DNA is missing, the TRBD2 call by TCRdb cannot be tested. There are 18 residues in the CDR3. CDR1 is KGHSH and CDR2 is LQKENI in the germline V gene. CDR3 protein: CASSPLFGRALGTDTQYF.

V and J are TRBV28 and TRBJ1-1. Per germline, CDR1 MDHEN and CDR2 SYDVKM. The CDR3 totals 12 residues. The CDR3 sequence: CASRGPVAEAFF.